A single sample gave rise to the 16 T cell receptor beta chains below, sequenced in a study of blood T cells in healthy people across ages. A second PCR, run for roughly 7 to 11 cycles, used a sample-barcoded 5' primer plus a J-beta primer mix. In TCRdb, the 5' RACE reads were re-called with MiXCR into one record per CDR3 protein. The table lists approximately 810,000 distinct CDR3 sequences, about 28% of them singletons. Sample: blood. Source of these receptors: an elderly woman in good health.

Remarks on this clonotype: A much more abundant neighbour one base away suggests this may be a read error. The rearrangement links TRBV10-3 to TRBJ1-2; D is possibly TRBD1 (5 bases). The CDR3 is 15 residues long. Trimming pared 2 bases from V and 1 base from J, leaving 11 bases between. Germline V gene sequence: CDR1 ENHRY, CDR2 SYGVKD. The CDR3 region is CAISEGRGRNYGYTF. CDR3 DNA sequence: TGTGCCATCAGTGAGGGACGGGGACGTAACTATGGCTACACCTTC.

This clonotype has at least ten counts. The chain uses TRBV30 and TRBJ2-3; TRBD2 matches at 9 bases. J lost 2 bases, V lost 4 bases, and 4 bases had no gene match. Germline loops: CDR1 GTSNPN, CDR2 SVGIG (reference sequence). There are 14 residues in the CDR3. The CDR3 sequence is CAWNSGGITDTQYF. The CDR3 nucleotides are TGTGCCTGGAATAGCGGGGGCATCACAGATACGCAGTATTTT.

This clonotype was counted at least ten times. The rearrangement links TRBV9 to TRBJ2-1, with 7 bases fitting TRBD2. V was pared by 1 base and J by 4 bases, with 8 bases of the junction left unmatched. Looked up from germline, CDR1 is SGDLS and CDR2 is YYNGEE. The CDR3 has 16 amino acids. CDR3 nucleotides: TGTGCCAGCAGCGTACTCGGGCTAGCGGATTACAATGAGCAGTTCTTC. It translates to CASSVLGLADYNEQFF. Combining the CDR3 with reference TRBV9 and TRBJ2-1 gives the whole variable domain DSGVTQTPKHLITATGQRVTLRCSPRSGDLSVYWYQQSLDQGLQFLIQYYNGEERAKGNILERFSAQQFPDLHSELNLSSLELGDSALYFCASSVLGLADYNEQFFGPGTRLTVL.

In this sample, this clonotype turned up many times. The chain is built from TRBV6-1 and TRBJ2-1; unclear D gene. Trimming removed 8 bases from V and 14 bases from J, with 10 bases in between. The germline CDR1 and CDR2 sequences are MNHNS and SASEGT. The CDR3 extends over 9 amino acids. This chain's CDR3 is CASEGWEFF. CDR3 sequence (DNA): TGTGCCAGCGAAGGGTGGGAGTTCTTC.

The CDR3 region is CASSTTNTEAFF. The CDR3 bases are TGTGCCAGCAGTACTACGAACACTGAAGCTTTCTTT. This chain connects TRBV6-6 to TRBJ1-1, with unresolved D. This CDR3 comprises 12 residues. The V end was cut by 5 bases, the J end by 1 base, with 5 bases between. Germline V gene sequence: CDR1 MNHNY, CDR2 SVGAGI (reference sequence).

This clonotype has ten or more counts. The rearrangement joins TRBV20-1 to TRBJ2-1; 9 bases match TRBD1. CDR3 length: 13 amino acids. Germline V gives CDR1 DFQATT, CDR2 SNEGSKA (reference sequence). After removal of 3 bases from V and 7 bases from J, the junction contained 4 bases not matched to a gene. The CDR3 DNA reads as TGCAGTGCTAGCGGGACAGGGAAAAATGAGCAGTTCTTC. Its translation is CSASGTGKNEQFF.

The sample holds a few counts of this clonotype. This chain joins TRBV6-2 or TRBV6-3 and TRBJ2-5; the match to TRBD2 covers 7 bases. The CDR3 runs 13 residues. The J segment lost 3 bases and the V segment lost 8 bases, leaving 6 bases of the junction unmatched. Germline V CDR1 and CDR2: MNHEY, SVGEGT. CDR3 residues: CASRGSGKETQYF. The CDR3 region has the DNA TGTGCCAGCCGGGGGAGCGGGAAAGAGACCCAGTACTTC.

On this clonotype: A clone one base away is much larger, so this may be a read error. The V and J genes are TRBV20-1 and TRBJ2-3; D unclear. Germline CDR1 and CDR2: DFQATT and SNEGSKA (reference sequence). The CDR3 covers 15 residues. As DNA, the CDR3 is TGCGGTGCTAGAGATGGCGAGGTTGGAACAGATACGCAGTATTTT. This translates into CGARDGEVGTDTQYF.

This sequence joins TRBV6-1 and TRBJ1-2; 7 bases map to TRBD1. With V trimmed by 8 bases and J by 4 bases, 4 bases remained unmatched. Germline V gene sequence: CDR1 MNHNS, CDR2 SASEGT. There are 12 residues in the CDR3. The CDR3 DNA reads as TGTGCCAGCCTCACAGGGGCCTATGGCTACACCTTC. This codes for CASLTGAYGYTF.

Turning to this clonotype: Given a much more abundant clone one base away, this may be a read error. V and J are TRBV20-1 and TRBJ2-5; D ambiguous. The CDR3 has 15 residues. V shed 4 bases and J shed 3 bases, with 18 bases lying between them. Germline V gene lookup returns CDR1 DFQATT and CDR2 SNEGSKA (reference sequence). CDR3 DNA: TGCAGTGCTACCCACTGCGGCCAGGCCAAAGAGACCCAGTACTTC. Translated: CSATHCGQAKETQYF.

Remarks on this clonotype: This clone may be a read error of a much larger clone one base away. The chain joins TRBV10-1 to TRBJ1-2; no clear D gene. CDR1 and CDR2 from the germline V gene are WNHNN and SYGVQD (reference sequence). Trimming pared 3 bases from V and 6 bases from J, leaving 11 bases between. The CDR3 is 13 amino acids. CDR3 protein: CASSERPADGYTF. The CDR3 DNA reads as TGCGCCAGCAGTGAACGGCCGGCTGATGGCTACACCTTC.

This clonotype was found many times. The chain recombines TRBV20-1 with TRBJ2-3; 9 nucleotides line up with TRBD2. This CDR3 spans 16 amino acids. V shed 3 bases and J 2 bases; nucleotides not matched to a gene: 9. The V gene's germline CDR1 is DFQATT and CDR2 SNEGSKA (reference sequence). The CDR3 nucleotides read TGCAGTGCTAGCTGGTCTAGCGGGATCTACACAGATACGCAGTATTTT. It yields the protein CSASWSSGIYTDTQYF.

Turning to this clonotype: A much bigger clone sits one base away, suggesting this may be a read error. The V call is TRBV20-1, the J call TRBJ2-1; D might be TRBD2 (6 bases). Germline CDR1 DFQATT, CDR2 SNEGSKA (reference sequence). V lost 3 bases to trimming and J lost 0 bases, with 6 bases between them. CDR3 size: 13 residues. The CDR3 DNA follows: TGCAGTGCTAGCGGGGGCTCCTACAATGAGCAGTTCTTC. Translating gives CSASGGSYNEQFF.

This clonotype was detected many times. The genes are TRBV11-2 and TRBJ1-6; 7 bases match TRBD1. The germline V gene has CDR1 SGHAT and CDR2 FQNNGV. There are 15 residues in the CDR3. V lost 5 bases, J lost 7 bases, and 8 bases stayed unmatched. The CDR3 loop is CASSRTGGGNSPLHF. The CDR3 coding sequence is TGTGCCAGCAGCCGGACAGGAGGGGGCAATTCACCCCTCCACTTT.

Comment on this clonotype: A much larger clone differs by one base, so this may be a read error. This chain uses TRBV6-6 with TRBJ2-3; D possibly corresponds to TRBD1 (6 bases). The V gene's germline CDR1 is MNHNY and CDR2 SVGAGI (reference sequence). V lost 5 bases, J lost 4 bases, and 10 bases lay in between. This CDR3 has 13 amino acids. The DNA of the CDR3 is TGTGCCAGCAGTGGACAGTTCGCAGATACGCAGTATTTT. Its translation: CASSGQFADTQYF.

This clonotype occurred a few times. V gene TRBV20-1 combines with J gene TRBJ1-4; D uncertain. Germline-derived CDR1 and CDR2 are DFQATT and SNEGSKA (reference sequence). The CDR3 is 11 residues long. Trimming stripped 1 base from V and 16 bases from J, with 13 bases between. The CDR3 bases are TGCAGTGCTAGAGGAACCGGGCCTGGGTTTTTT. This encodes CSARGTGPGFF.